Following are 32 T cell receptor beta chains from one sample sequenced in a study of Ad26.COV2.S vaccination and SARS-CoV-2 variants. Treatment: 15 to 20 received Ad26.COV2.S at low or high dose, single or two shots; several received placebo; per-sample allocation not given. The samples were gathered on day 63 after the first injection of vaccine or placebo. Sequencing was performed with immunoSEQ multiplex PCR; in TCRdb, only in-frame clones are kept and a portion is missing. The sample carries about 420,000 clones, 88% recorded once. Sequencing used peripheral blood, obtained in a trial of Ad26.COV2.S vaccine versus placebo. Receptors originate from a person between 18 and 65 years old who received the Ad26.COV2.S COVID-19 vaccine or a placebo.

V usage is TRBV14 and J usage is TRBJ2-3; 10 bases match TRBD2. V was pared by 2 bases and J by 2 bases, with 1 base of the junction left unmatched. The CDR3 has 15 residues. Germline V CDR1 and CDR2: SGHDN, FVKESK. DNA for the CDR3: TGTGCCAGCAGCCAACTAGCGGGGGACACAGATACGCAGTATTTT. The encoded protein is CASSQLAGDTDTQYF.

This sequence joins TRBV12-5 and TRBJ2-1, with 13 bases fitting TRBD2. CDR1 is LGHNT, CDR2 FRNRAP, per germline. This CDR3 region has 16 residues. With V trimmed by 2 bases and J by 10 bases, 8 bases remained unmatched. The DNA for the CDR3 is TGTGCTAGTGGTTTGTCGACTAGCGGGGGGTCCGGGGAGCAGTTCTTC. Its translation is CASGLSTSGGSGEQFF.

This chain links TRBV4-3 with TRBJ2-2; TRBD2 agrees at 11 bases. There are 17 residues in the CDR3. With V trimmed by 3 bases and J by 5 bases, 8 bases remained unmatched. The germline V gene has CDR1 LGHNA and CDR2 YSLEER. CDR3 sequence (DNA): TGCGCCAGCAGCCAGGCACTAGCGGGGGATGATACCGGGGAGCTGTTTTTT. Protein sequence: CASSQALAGDDTGELFF.

The rearrangement links TRBV9 to TRBJ2-2; 7 nucleotides agree with TRBD2. The CDR3 has 16 amino acids. Trimming at V came to 1 base and at J to 5 bases, leaving 8 bases not matched to a gene. In germline, CDR1 is SGDLS, CDR2 YYNGEE. In nucleotides, the CDR3 is TGTGCCAGCAGCGTAAGAGCGGGGCCAGGGACCGGGGAGCTGTTTTTT. The encoded protein is CASSVRAGPGTGELFF.

This chain links TRBV5-1 with TRBJ2-2; 7 bases match TRBD1. This CDR3 spans 15 amino acids. V lost 0 bases, J lost 7 bases, and 6 bases stayed unmatched. In germline, CDR1 is SGHRS, CDR2 YFSETQ. Written as DNA, the CDR3 is TGCGCCAGCAGCTTGGCAGACAGGGAAATCGGGGAGCTGTTTTTT. This sequence encodes CASSLADREIGELFF.

V gene TRBV4-1 combines with J gene TRBJ1-4, with D possibly being TRBD1 (6 bases). V lost 4 bases, J lost 8 bases, and 17 bases lay in between. Germline values: CDR1 MGHRA, CDR2 YSYEKL. This CDR3 has 15 residues. The DNA for the CDR3 is TGCGCCAGCAGCCTCCTCCGACAGGTTAGAGAAAAACTGTTTTTT. This codes for CASSLLRQVREKLFF.

V usage is TRBV15 and J usage is TRBJ1-1; 7 bases agree with TRBD1. CDR1 LNHNV and CDR2 YYDKDF come from the germline V gene (reference sequence). The V gene end was trimmed by 0 bases and the J gene end by 12 bases; junction bases not matched to a gene: 7. The CDR3 covers 13 residues. CDR3 protein: CATSREPSRGSFF. CDR3 nucleotides: TGTGCCACCAGCAGAGAACCAAGCAGGGGGTCTTTCTTT.

The rearrangement joins TRBV6-5 to TRBJ2-7; D gene ambiguous. Germline CDR1 and CDR2: MNHEY and SVGAGI. The CDR3 extends over 14 amino acids. V lost 6 bases and J lost 3, with 15 bases in between. CDR3 sequence reads: CASSPASELYEQYF. CDR3 bases: TGTGCCAGCAGCCCCGCTAGTGAACTCTACGAGCAGTACTTC.

V usage is TRBV11-3 and J usage is TRBJ2-2, with a weak D call TRBD2 (5 bases). The CDR3 is made up of 14 amino acids. The V end lost 5 bases, the J end lost 4 bases, and 11 bases lay between the germline ends. Germline V gene sequence: CDR1 SGHNT, CDR2 YENEEA. The CDR3 loop is CASSRKGVTGELFF. The CDR3 bases are TGTGCCAGCAGCCGGAAGGGAGTCACCGGGGAGCTGTTTTTT.

The V and J genes are TRBV27 and TRBJ2-3; D ambiguous. CDR1 and CDR2 (germline): MNHEY, SMNVEV (reference sequence). CDR3 size: 12 residues. Trimming pared 2 bases from V and 4 bases from J, leaving 4 bases between. CDR3 sequence (DNA): TGTGCCAGCAGTTTACAGCCAGATACGCAGTATTTT. Translation: CASSLQPDTQYF.

This chain links TRBV5-4 with TRBJ2-5, with 14 bases lining up with TRBD2. There are 18 residues in the CDR3. With 4 bases clipped from V and 5 bases from J, the junction kept 13 bases outside the gene matches. CDR1 SGHNT and CDR2 YYREEE come from the germline V gene (reference sequence). The CDR3 nucleotides read TGTGCCAGCAGCACAGGACTAGCGGGGGGCAACCTAGGGGAGACCCAGTACTTC. This encodes CASSTGLAGGNLGETQYF.

This sequence joins TRBV4-2 and TRBJ1-1; D call uncertain. The CDR3 runs 14 residues. The V gene lost 0 bases and the J gene lost 3 bases, with 8 bases spanning the gap. Germline CDR1 LGHNA, CDR2 YNFKEQ. This chain's CDR3 is CASSQDPGYTEAFF. CDR3 in DNA: TGTGCCAGCAGCCAAGACCCGGGATACACTGAAGCTTTCTTT.

This chain uses TRBV12-3 or TRBV12-4 with TRBJ2-2; D perhaps matches TRBD2 (5 bases). The ends were cut back, 4 bases at V and 8 bases at J, with 11 bases in the middle. This CDR3 region has 13 residues. The CDR3 DNA reads as TGTGCCAGCAGTTCACGGGGTTCGGGGGAGCTGTTTTTT. It encodes CASSSRGSGELFF.

The chain is built from TRBV7-3 and TRBJ2-7; D may be TRBD2 (5 bases). The germline V gene encodes CDR1 SGHTA and CDR2 FQGTGA. V lost 1 base to trimming and J lost 3 bases, with 7 bases between them. The CDR3 covers 13 residues. The CDR3 region has the DNA TGTGCCAGCAGCTTAAACGGGGACTACGAGCAGTACTTC. This translates into CASSLNGDYEQYF.

This chain uses TRBV18 with TRBJ2-1; weak D call: TRBD2 (6 bases). The germline gives CDR1 KGHSH, CDR2 LQKENI. The ends were cut back, 3 bases at V and 7 bases at J, with 22 bases in the middle. The CDR3 totals 17 residues. The CDR3 DNA sequence: TGTGCCAGCTCACCGCGCGCTGGAGGGTCGACCCAGAATGAGCAGTTCTTC. Translation: CASSPRAGGSTQNEQFF.

This clone came up a few times. Other nucleotide sequences in the sample specify the same CDR3. CDR3 protein: CASSREYEQYF. CDR3 DNA: TGTGCCAGCAGCCGGGAGTACGAGCAGTACTTC. The chain joins TRBV7-9 to TRBJ2-7; D is possibly TRBD2 (6 bases). Trimming cost V 5 bases and J 4 bases, with 6 bases left between them. Germline CDR1 reads SEHNR; CDR2 reads FQNEAQ (reference sequence). The CDR3 runs 11 residues.

The V gene is TRBV7-8, the J gene TRBJ2-7; 10 nucleotides match TRBD2. The CDR3 has 16 residues. CDR1 is SGHVS, CDR2 FQNEAQ, per germline. The ends lost 1 base at V and 2 bases at J; junction bases unmatched: 5. The DNA for the CDR3 is TGTGCCAGCAGCTTAGATGTAGCGGGGGGAACCTACGAGCAGTACTTC. It codes for CASSLDVAGGTYEQYF.

The rearrangement joins TRBV29-1 to TRBJ2-5; TRBD2 is a possible D gene (7 bases). CDR3 length: 10 residues. In germline, CDR1 is SQVTM, CDR2 ANQGSEA. CDR3 coding DNA: TGCACCGGGGGGCTGGAGACCCAGTACTTC. It is translated as CTGGLETQYF.

The rearrangement uses TRBV7-2 and TRBJ2-1; 10 positions agree with TRBD2. The trim removed 1 base at V and 8 bases at J, leaving 8 bases unmatched. Germline V gene lookup returns CDR1 SGHTA and CDR2 FQGNSA. The CDR3 totals 16 residues. CDR3 in DNA: TGTGCCAGCAGCTTAGACTTGCAGCGGGGGGGTTATGAGCAGTTCTTC. This codes for CASSLDLQRGGYEQFF.

The genes are TRBV6-2 or TRBV6-3 and TRBJ2-2; D gene ambiguous. Germline CDR1 reads MNHEY; CDR2 reads SVGEGT. The CDR3 is 11 residues long. The V end was cut by 4 bases, the J end by 7 bases, with 4 bases between. CDR3 sequence (DNA): TGTGCCAGCAGTTTACACGGGGAGCTGTTTTTT. This sequence encodes CASSLHGELFF.

The chain links TRBV10-1 to TRBJ1-5, with a tentative D call TRBD1 (6 bases). Germline-derived CDR1 and CDR2 are WNHNN and SYGVQD (reference sequence). The V end lost 6 bases, the J end lost 5 bases, and 17 bases lay between the germline ends. This CDR3 has 15 residues. For the CDR3, the DNA is TGCGCCAGCAGCCCAGACAGAGAGGGGGATCAGCCCCAGCATTTT. Protein sequence: CASSPDREGDQPQHF.

The count of this clone is one. This chain links TRBV19 with TRBJ1-5; 7 nucleotides agree with TRBD1. CDR3 size: 14 residues. The V segment lost 5 bases and the J segment 7 bases; nucleotides outside the gene matches: 8. From germline, CDR1 is LNHDA and CDR2 SQIVND (reference sequence). The CDR3: CASSGDRGSQPQHF. The CDR3 DNA follows: TGTGCCAGTAGTGGGGACAGAGGATCGCAGCCCCAGCATTTT.

The chain uses TRBV19 and TRBJ2-1, with unresolved D. The CDR3 runs to 13 residues. The V end lost 2 bases, the J end lost 7 bases, and 9 bases lay between the germline ends. From germline, CDR1 is LNHDA and CDR2 SQIVND (reference sequence). CDR3 coding DNA: TGTGCCAGTAGTATAATCGACCGTAATGAGCAGTTCTTC. The encoded protein is CASSIIDRNEQFF.

The J gene is TRBJ1-5, the V gene TRBV6-5, with TRBD1 matching over 7 bases. CDR1 and CDR2 from the germline V gene are MNHEY and SVGAGI. The CDR3 covers 15 residues. The trim removed 6 bases at V and 1 base at J, leaving 6 bases unmatched. The CDR3 spells CASRARGRSNQPQHF. The CDR3 DNA reads TGTGCCAGCAGAGCCAGGGGGAGAAGCAATCAGCCCCAGCATTTT.

V and J are TRBV7-9 and TRBJ1-1; D unresolved. CDR3 size: 14 residues. Germline V CDR1 and CDR2: SEHNR, FQNEAQ (reference sequence). V was cut by 1 base and J by 4 bases, with 10 bases left in between. CDR3 sequence reads: CASSLVGSGTEAFF. For the CDR3, the DNA is TGTGCCAGCAGCTTAGTAGGGTCGGGCACTGAAGCTTTCTTT. Full variable domain (missing parts from reference TRBV7-9 and TRBJ1-1): DTGVSQNPRHKITKRGQNVTFRCDPISEHNRLYWYRQTLGQGPEFLTYFQNEAQLEKSRLLSDRFSAERPKGSFSTLEIQRTEQGDSAMYLCASSLVGSGTEAFFGQGTRLTVV.

This clone was recorded only once. V is TRBV3-1 (or the pseudogene TRBV3-2) and J is TRBJ2-3; 15 bases are shared with TRBD2. Germline CDR1 is LGHDT and CDR2 is YNNKEL (reference sequence). The CDR3 runs to 17 residues. V trimming: 5 bases; J trimming: 3 bases; junction bases outside the gene matches: 6. The CDR3 DNA reads as TGTGCCAGCAGCGTTGGACTAGCGGGGGGGCCAACAGATACGCAGTATTTT. It is translated as CASSVGLAGGPTDTQYF.

The chain couples TRBV7-3 to TRBJ2-3; unclear D gene. Trimming left V 1 base short and J 5 bases short, with 7 bases between. The CDR3 totals 13 residues. Germline V lookup: CDR1 SGHTA, CDR2 FQGTGA. The CDR3, as DNA: TGTGCCAGCAGCTTAATCCGAGGAGATACGCAGTATTTT. Its translation is CASSLIRGDTQYF.

The chain combines TRBV19 with TRBJ2-4; 7 bases line up with TRBD1. Germline values: CDR1 LNHDA, CDR2 SQIVND (reference sequence). CDR3 length: 16 residues. Unmatched junction bases numbered 6, after V lost 3 bases and J lost 1 base. The CDR3 sequence is CASSMVQGIAKNIQYF. CDR3 coding DNA: TGTGCCAGTAGTATGGTACAGGGGATTGCCAAAAACATTCAGTACTTC.

J is TRBJ1-1 and V is TRBV7-3; maybe TRBD1 (5 bases). Trimming took 5 bases from V and 2 from J, leaving 9 bases between them. Germline CDR1 is SGHTA and CDR2 is FQGTGA. There are 13 residues in the CDR3. CDR3 bases: TGTGCCAGCAGCCCCGGGGCTAACACTGAAGCTTTCTTT. Its protein product is CASSPGANTEAFF. Full variable domain (rest looked up from reference TRBV7-3 and TRBJ1-1): GAGVSQTPSNKVTEKGKYVELRCDPISGHTALYWYRQSLGQGPEFLIYFQGTGAADDSGLPNDRFFAVRPEGSVSTLKIQRTERGDSAVYLCASSPGANTEAFFGQGTRLTVV.

The chain has TRBV29-1 and TRBJ1-1; TRBD1 matches 7 bases. There are 15 residues in the CDR3. Trimming cost V 3 bases and J 4 bases; bases outside gene matches: 11. Germline CDR1 SQVTM, CDR2 ANQGSEA. The CDR3 reads CSVDGQANRGTEAFF. CDR3 DNA: TGCAGCGTTGACGGACAGGCAAACCGTGGCACTGAAGCTTTCTTT.

The rearrangement uses TRBV5-5 and TRBJ1-2, with 9 bases aligning to TRBD1. The CDR3 consists of 13 residues. Germline lookup yields CDR1 SGHKS and CDR2 YYEKEE (reference sequence). The V and J ends lost 5 bases and 8 bases, in that order; junction bases with no gene match: 7. The CDR3 DNA sequence: TGTGCCAGCAGACGGGACAGGGACGAGGGCTACACCTTC. Amino acid sequence: CASRRDRDEGYTF. Based on the CDR3 plus reference TRBV5-5 and TRBJ1-2, the full variable domain is DAGVTQSPTHLIKTRGQQVTLRCSPISGHKSVSWYQQVLGQGPQFIFQYYEKEERGRGNFPDRFSARQFPNYSSELNVNALLLGDSALYLCASRRDRDEGYTFGSGTRLTVV.

This chain joins TRBV10-3 and TRBJ1-1; D perhaps matches TRBD1 (5 bases). Germline lookup yields CDR1 ENHRY and CDR2 SYGVKD. The CDR3 spans 15 residues. V was pared by 2 bases and J by 5 bases, with 15 bases between. CDR3 residues: CAISEPTRGGTEAFF. The CDR3 DNA sequence: TGTGCCATCAGTGAGCCTACAAGGGGTGGGACTGAAGCTTTCTTT.